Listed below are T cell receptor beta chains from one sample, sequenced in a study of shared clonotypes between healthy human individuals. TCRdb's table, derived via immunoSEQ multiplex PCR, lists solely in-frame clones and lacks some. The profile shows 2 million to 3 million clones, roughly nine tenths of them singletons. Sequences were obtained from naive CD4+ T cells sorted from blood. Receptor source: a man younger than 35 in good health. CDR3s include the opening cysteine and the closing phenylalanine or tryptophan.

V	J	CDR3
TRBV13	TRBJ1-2	CASSSMESGTVYGYTF
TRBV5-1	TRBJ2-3	CASSRFGGPLTTTDTQYF
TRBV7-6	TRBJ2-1	CASSLESEQFF
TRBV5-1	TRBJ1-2	CASSPDTGGYTF
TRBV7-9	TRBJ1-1	CASSSFQGPNIEAFF
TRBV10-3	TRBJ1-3	CAIRLHSGNTIYF
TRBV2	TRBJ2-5	CASSLRLAGGPGETQYF
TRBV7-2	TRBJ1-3	CASSPNQGAAGNTIYF
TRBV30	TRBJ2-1	CAWSGRETGGPYNEQFF
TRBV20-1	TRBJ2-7	CSAPTGYEQYF
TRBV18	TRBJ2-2	CASSPEGLGTGELFF
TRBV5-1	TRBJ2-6	CASSARGTGANVLTF
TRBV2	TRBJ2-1	CASSLAANEQFF
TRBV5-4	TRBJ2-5	CASSLGGTGELAETQYF
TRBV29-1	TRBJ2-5	CSVGDWLLETQYF
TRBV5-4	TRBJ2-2	CASSSRTSGNTGELFF
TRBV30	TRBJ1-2	CAWSVRDGYTF
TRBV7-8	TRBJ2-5	CASSLESGVLLTQYF
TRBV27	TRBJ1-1	CASSFQEGTEAFF
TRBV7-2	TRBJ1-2	CASSPLSAGNYGYTF
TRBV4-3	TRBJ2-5	CASSQLGTDQETQYF
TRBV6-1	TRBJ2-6	CASSGWSISGANVLTF